What follows are 14 T cell receptor beta chains derived from one specimen sequenced in a study of T cell repertoires in cytomegalovirus infection. No antigens are known for them. MiXCR, applied by TCRdb to the reads, yields one record per CDR3 protein. The data show about 700,000 distinct CDR3 sequences, roughly a third seen once. The sample in question was cultured PBMCs, obtained from culture after CMV antigen stimulation. These receptors came from a human donor in good health (CMV status not recorded). Some clones in this sample may be carry-over from other donors' samples.

This clonotype was detected ten times or more. The chain links TRBV7-2 to TRBJ2-7, with TRBD1 as a possible D gene (6 bases). Germline CDR1 is SGHTA and CDR2 is FQGNSA. Trimming removed 5 bases from V and 3 bases from J, with 11 bases in between. The CDR3 length is 13 residues. CDR3 nucleotide sequence: TGTGCCAGCAGCCCGGACAGAAACTACGAGCAGTACTTC. Amino acids: CASSPDRNYEQYF.

This clonotype was seen a few times. The genes are TRBV7-6 and TRBJ2-3; TRBD2 agrees at 11 bases. Germline CDR1 and CDR2: SGHVS and FNYEAQ. With 6 bases clipped from V and 1 base from J, the junction kept 3 bases outside the gene matches. The CDR3 spans 15 residues. The CDR3 is CASRPGLAGTDTQYF. The CDR3 DNA sequence: TGTGCCAGCAGACCGGGACTAGCGGGCACAGATACGCAGTATTTT.

The sample holds many counts of this clonotype. The V call is TRBV7-2, the J call TRBJ1-4; D is possibly TRBD1 (5 bases). V lost 5 bases and J lost 3, with 7 bases in between. The CDR3 consists of 13 residues. CDR1 and CDR2 (germline): SGHTA, FQGNSA. CDR3 coding DNA: TGTGCCAGCAGCGGGGGAGCTAATGAAAAACTGTTTTTT. This encodes CASSGGANEKLFF. The full variable domain, in which reference TRBV7-2 and TRBJ1-4 provide the parts outside the CDR3, is GAGVSQSPSNKVTEKGKDVELRCDPISGHTALYWYRQSLGQGLEFLIYFQGNSAPDKSGLPSDRFSAERTGGSVSTLTIQRTQQEDSAVYLCASSGGANEKLFFGSGTQLSVL.

Ten or more counts support this clonotype. This chain uses TRBV7-2 with TRBJ2-1, with 8 bases aligning to TRBD2. This CDR3 contains 19 residues. CDR1 SGHTA and CDR2 FQGNSA come from the germline V gene. Trimming took 5 bases from V and 4 from J; bases not matched to a gene: 19. The CDR3 region is CASSRIPRAGGVPYNEQFF. CDR3 coding DNA: TGTGCCAGCAGCCGCATCCCTCGGGCGGGGGGCGTCCCGTACAATGAGCAGTTCTTC.

This sequence joins TRBV2 and TRBJ2-7; D remains ambiguous. The CDR3 runs to 12 residues. Germline V lookup: CDR1 SNHLY, CDR2 FYNNEI. V was shortened by 5 bases and J by 2 bases, with 7 bases between the two germline ends. The CDR3 region is CASSTDTYEQYF. The CDR3 nucleotides are TGTGCCAGCAGTACCGACACCTACGAGCAGTACTTC. The whole variable domain, filled in from reference TRBV2 and TRBJ2-7, reads EPEVTQTPSHQVTQMGQEVILRCVPISNHLYFYWYRQILGQKVEFLVSFYNNEISEKSEIFDDQFSVERPDGSNFTLKIRSTKLEDSAMYFCASSTDTYEQYFGPGTRLTVT.

The V and J genes are TRBV28 and TRBJ1-2, with TRBD1 as a possible D gene (6 bases). CDR3 size: 15 residues. The germline V and J ends were trimmed by 6 bases and 5 bases, with 19 bases remaining between them. Germline CDR1 is MDHEN and CDR2 is SYDVKM. The CDR3 bases are TGTGCCAGCAGGACAGGTGACCGGGGGTTATATGGCTACACCTTC. Its protein is CASRTGDRGLYGYTF.

The V gene is TRBV2, the J gene TRBJ1-6; a weak D match, TRBD1 (5 bases). From germline, CDR1 is SNHLY and CDR2 FYNNEI. The CDR3 spans 10 residues. V lost 8 bases and J 11 bases, leaving 7 bases between the germline ends. CDR3 sequence (DNA): TGTGCCAGCTTGGGACCACCCCTCCACTTT. The encoded protein is CASLGPPLHF.

This clonotype was seen only a few times. The genes are TRBV2 and TRBJ2-7; no reliable D call. V was trimmed by 8 bases and J by 0 bases, leaving 14 bases between them. From germline, CDR1 is SNHLY and CDR2 FYNNEI. The CDR3 length is 14 residues. The CDR3 reads CASGPEIDSYEQYF. Here the CDR3 DNA reads TGTGCCAGCGGGCCTGAGATCGACTCCTACGAGCAGTACTTC.

On this clonotype: One end of the junction is discordant with germline, which a read error may explain. This rearrangement joins TRBV5-3 to TRBJ1-2; D not certain. TRBV5-3 is identified as an open reading frame with a role that is uncertain. The CDR3 is 15 amino acids. CDR3 sequence reads: CASSLVTIGNYGYTF. DNA of the CDR3: TGTGCCAGCAGCTTGGTCACGATCGGGAACTATGGCTACACCTTC.

Only a few counts were recorded for this clonotype. The gene calls are TRBV6-8 and TRBJ2-3; D unresolved. V was clipped by 7 bases and J by 2 bases, with 10 bases between them. Germline V CDR1 and CDR2: MNHGY, SAAAGT. The CDR3 sequence is 13 residues long. The CDR3 bases are TGTGCCAGCAATATCCAGACCACAGATACGCAGTATTTT. This sequence encodes CASNIQTTDTQYF.

This clonotype came up a few times. The chain couples TRBV7-2 to TRBJ1-2; TRBD1 is a possible D gene (5 bases). The germline V and J ends were trimmed by 0 bases and 4 bases, with 9 bases remaining between them. In germline, CDR1 is SGHTA, CDR2 FQGNSA. CDR3 length: 14 residues. CDR3 amino acids: CASSLAVGAYGYTF. The CDR3 DNA is TGTGCCAGCAGCTTAGCTGTTGGGGCCTATGGCTACACCTTC.

This sequence joins TRBV4-1 and TRBJ2-2; D may match TRBD1 or TRBD2 (5 bases each). The CDR3 has 16 residues. V lost 8 bases and J 0 bases, leaving 16 bases between the germline ends. Germline V gene sequence: CDR1 MGHRA, CDR2 YSYEKL. CDR3 sequence reads: CASHTFQGANTGELFF. Written as DNA, the CDR3 is TGCGCCAGCCATACCTTCCAGGGAGCGAACACCGGGGAGCTGTTTTTT.

The chain recombines TRBV14 with TRBJ1-2; D remains unclear. The CDR3 loop spans 14 amino acids. Germline loops: CDR1 SGHDN, CDR2 FVKESK. V shed 1 base and J shed 3 bases, with 9 bases lying between them. The CDR3 loop is CASSQGVSDYGYTF. The DNA of the CDR3 is TGTGCCAGCAGCCAAGGGGTGTCTGACTATGGCTACACCTTC.

The J gene is TRBJ1-5, the V gene TRBV10-3; the D is unclear. V lost 6 bases and J 5 bases, leaving 11 bases between the germline ends. This CDR3 is built from 13 residues. Germline-derived CDR1 and CDR2 are ENHRY and SYGVKD. This CDR3 is CAIRHGRDQPQHF. The CDR3 coding sequence is TGTGCCATCAGGCACGGGAGGGATCAGCCCCAGCATTTT.